One T cell receptor beta chain is described in this entry. Its cognate antigen is unknown. For TCRbeta, the library was prepared with unique molecular identifiers. MiXCR, run by TCRdb on the PCR reads, gives a single entry per CDR3 protein. Seen here are hundreds of thousands of distinct CDR3 sequences, roughly 25% observed once, and the top ten hold roughly 2.5%. The data stem from a study of T-cell reconstitution after alpha-beta-depleted transplantation in children. Whole-study results and caveats: Where alpha-beta T cells came from about two months after transplant was reportedly several hundred expanded graft clones.

Germline V gene data show CDR1 as SQVTM and CDR2 as ANQGSEA. This CDR3 comprises 13 residues. Trimming shortened V by 1 base and J by 3 bases, and 10 bases separated the two germline ends. Material: PBMCs, obtained before TCRalphabeta/CD19-depleted stem cell transplant. The clonotype comes from a girl aged 2-10 years with Fanconi anemia, due to receive a stem cell transplant. The V call is TRBV29-1, the J call TRBJ2-7; no clear D. The CDR3 bases are TGCAGCGTTGAAGTCGGAAAAATCTACGAGCAGTACTTC. It encodes CSVEVGKIYEQYF.